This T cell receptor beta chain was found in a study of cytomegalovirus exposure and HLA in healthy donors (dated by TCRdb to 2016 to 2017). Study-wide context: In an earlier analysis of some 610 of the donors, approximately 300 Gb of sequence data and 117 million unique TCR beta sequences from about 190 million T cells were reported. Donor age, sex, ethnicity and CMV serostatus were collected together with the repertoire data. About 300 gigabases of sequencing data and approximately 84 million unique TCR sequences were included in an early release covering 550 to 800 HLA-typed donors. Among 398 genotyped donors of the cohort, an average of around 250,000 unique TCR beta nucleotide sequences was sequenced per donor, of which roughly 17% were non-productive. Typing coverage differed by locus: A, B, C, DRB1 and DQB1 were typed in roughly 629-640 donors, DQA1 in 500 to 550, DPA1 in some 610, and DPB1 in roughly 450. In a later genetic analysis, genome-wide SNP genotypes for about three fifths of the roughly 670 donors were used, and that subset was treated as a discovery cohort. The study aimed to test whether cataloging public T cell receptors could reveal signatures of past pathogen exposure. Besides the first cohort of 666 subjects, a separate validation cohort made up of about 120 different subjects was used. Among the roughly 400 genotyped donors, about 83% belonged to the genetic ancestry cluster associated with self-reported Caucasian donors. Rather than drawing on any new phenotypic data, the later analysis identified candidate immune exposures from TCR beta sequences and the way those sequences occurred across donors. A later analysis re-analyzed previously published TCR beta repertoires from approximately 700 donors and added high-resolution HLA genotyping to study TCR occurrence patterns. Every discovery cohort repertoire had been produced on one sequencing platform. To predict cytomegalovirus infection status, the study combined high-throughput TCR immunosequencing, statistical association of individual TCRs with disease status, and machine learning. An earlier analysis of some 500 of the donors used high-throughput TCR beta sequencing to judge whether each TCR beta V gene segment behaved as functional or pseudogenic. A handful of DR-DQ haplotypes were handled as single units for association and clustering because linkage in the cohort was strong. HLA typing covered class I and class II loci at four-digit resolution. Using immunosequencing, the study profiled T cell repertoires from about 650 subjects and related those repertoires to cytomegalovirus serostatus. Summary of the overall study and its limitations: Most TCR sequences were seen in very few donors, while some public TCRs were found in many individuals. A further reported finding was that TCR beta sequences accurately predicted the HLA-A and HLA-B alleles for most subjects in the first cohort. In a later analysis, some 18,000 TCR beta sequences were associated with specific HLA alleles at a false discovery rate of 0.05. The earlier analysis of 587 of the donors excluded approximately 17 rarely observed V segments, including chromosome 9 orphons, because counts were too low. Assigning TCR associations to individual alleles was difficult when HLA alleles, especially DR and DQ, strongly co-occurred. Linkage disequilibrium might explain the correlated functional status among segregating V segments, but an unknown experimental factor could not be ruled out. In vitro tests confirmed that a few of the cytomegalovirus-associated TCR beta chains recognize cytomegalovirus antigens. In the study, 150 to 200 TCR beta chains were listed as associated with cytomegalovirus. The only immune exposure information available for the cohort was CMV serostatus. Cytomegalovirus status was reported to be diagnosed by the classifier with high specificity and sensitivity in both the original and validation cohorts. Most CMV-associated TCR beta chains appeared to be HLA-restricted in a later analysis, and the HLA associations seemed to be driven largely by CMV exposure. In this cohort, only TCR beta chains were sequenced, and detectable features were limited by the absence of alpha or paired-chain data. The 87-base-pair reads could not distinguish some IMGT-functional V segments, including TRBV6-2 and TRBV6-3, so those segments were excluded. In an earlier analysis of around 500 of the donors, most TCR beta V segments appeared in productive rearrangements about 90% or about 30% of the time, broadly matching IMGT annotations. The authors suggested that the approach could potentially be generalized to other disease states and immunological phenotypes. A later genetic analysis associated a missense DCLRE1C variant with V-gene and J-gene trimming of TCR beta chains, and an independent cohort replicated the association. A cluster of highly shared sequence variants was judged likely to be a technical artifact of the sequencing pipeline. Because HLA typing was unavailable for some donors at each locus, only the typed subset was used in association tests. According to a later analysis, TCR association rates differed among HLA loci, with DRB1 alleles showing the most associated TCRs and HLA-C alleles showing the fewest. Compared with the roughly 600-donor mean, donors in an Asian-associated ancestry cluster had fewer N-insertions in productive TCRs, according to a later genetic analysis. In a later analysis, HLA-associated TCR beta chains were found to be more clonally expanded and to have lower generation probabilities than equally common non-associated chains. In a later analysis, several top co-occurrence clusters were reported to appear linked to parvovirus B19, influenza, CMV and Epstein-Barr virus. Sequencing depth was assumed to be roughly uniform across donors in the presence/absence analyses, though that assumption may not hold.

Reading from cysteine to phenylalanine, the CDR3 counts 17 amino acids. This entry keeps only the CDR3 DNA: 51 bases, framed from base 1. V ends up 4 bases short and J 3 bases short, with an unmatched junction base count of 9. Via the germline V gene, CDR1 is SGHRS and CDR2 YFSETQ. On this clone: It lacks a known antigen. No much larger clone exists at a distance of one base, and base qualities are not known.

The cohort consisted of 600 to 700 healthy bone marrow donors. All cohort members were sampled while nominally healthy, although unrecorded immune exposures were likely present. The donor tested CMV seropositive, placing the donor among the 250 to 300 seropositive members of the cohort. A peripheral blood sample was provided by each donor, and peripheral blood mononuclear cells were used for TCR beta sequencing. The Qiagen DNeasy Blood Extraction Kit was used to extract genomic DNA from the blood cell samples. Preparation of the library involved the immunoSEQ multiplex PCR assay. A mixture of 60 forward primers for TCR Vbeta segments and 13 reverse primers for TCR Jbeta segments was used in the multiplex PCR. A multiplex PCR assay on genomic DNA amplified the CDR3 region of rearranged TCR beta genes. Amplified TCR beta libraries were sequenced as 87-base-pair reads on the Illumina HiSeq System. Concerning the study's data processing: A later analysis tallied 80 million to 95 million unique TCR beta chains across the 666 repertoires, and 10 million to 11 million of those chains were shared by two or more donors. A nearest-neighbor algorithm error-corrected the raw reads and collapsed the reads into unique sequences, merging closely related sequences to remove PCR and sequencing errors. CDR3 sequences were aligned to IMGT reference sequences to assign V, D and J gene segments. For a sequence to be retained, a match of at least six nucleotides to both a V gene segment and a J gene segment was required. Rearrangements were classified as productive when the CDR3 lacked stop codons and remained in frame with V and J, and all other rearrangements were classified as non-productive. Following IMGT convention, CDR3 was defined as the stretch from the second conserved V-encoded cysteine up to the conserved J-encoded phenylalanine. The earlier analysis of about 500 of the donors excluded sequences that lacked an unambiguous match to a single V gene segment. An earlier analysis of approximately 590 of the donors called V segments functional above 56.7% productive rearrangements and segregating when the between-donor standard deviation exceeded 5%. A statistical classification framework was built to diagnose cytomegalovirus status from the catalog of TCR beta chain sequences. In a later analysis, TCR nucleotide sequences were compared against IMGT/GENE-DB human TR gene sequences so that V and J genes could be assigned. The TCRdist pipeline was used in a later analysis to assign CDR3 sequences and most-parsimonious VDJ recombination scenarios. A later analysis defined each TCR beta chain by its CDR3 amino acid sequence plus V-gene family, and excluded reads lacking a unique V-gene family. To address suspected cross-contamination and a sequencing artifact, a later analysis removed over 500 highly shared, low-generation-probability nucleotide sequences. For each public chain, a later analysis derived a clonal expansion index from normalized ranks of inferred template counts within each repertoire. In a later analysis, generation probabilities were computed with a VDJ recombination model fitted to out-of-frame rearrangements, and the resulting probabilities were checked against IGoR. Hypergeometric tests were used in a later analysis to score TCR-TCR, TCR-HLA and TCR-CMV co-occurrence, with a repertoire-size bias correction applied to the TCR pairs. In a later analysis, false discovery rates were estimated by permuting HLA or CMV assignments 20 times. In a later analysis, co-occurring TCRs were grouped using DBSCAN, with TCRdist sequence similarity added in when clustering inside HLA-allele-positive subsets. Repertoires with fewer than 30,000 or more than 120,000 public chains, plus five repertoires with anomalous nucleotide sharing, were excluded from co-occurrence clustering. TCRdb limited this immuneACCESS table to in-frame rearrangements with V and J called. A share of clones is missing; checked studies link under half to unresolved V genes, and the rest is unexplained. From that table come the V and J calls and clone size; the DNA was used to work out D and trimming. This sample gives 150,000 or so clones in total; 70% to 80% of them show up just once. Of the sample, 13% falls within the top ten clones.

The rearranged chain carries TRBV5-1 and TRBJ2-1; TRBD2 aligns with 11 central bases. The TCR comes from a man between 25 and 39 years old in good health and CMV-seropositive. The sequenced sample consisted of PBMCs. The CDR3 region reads CASSLKLAGEGYNEQFF. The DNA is TGCGCCAGCAGCCTAAAACTAGCGGGAGAGGGCTACAATGAGCAGTTCTTC. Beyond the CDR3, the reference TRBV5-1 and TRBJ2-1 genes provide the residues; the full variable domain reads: KAGVTQTPRYLIKTRGQQVTLSCSPISGHRSVSWYQQTPGQGLQFLFEYFSETQRNKGNFPGRFSGRQFSNSRSEMNVSTLELGDSALYLCASSLKLAGEGYNEQFFGPGTRLTVL.